Below are 29 T cell receptor beta chains sequenced from a single sample in a study of T cell changes during pregnancy in multiple sclerosis. Profiled with immunoSEQ multiplex PCR; TCRdb holds only in-frame clones, not every one. Of about 31,000 clones listed, just over 90% were seen once; the top ten hold over 3.5%. This material consisted of CD8+ T cells from peripheral blood mononuclear cells, taken in the second trimester of pregnancy. These receptors all come from a female donor with multiple sclerosis, enrolled in a pregnancy study.

The J gene is TRBJ2-3, the V gene TRBV7-2; 8 nucleotides line up with TRBD2. The CDR3 runs to 14 residues. J was trimmed by 1 base and V by 8 bases; bases with no gene match: 5. CDR1 is SGHTA, CDR2 FQGNSA, per germline. The CDR3 bases are TGTGCCAGCTCGGGACTAGGAGGCACAGATACGCAGTATTTT. Protein product: CASSGLGGTDTQYF.

J is TRBJ2-6 and V is TRBV5-4, with D maybe TRBD1 (5 bases). The CDR3 loop spans 14 amino acids. V was pared by 3 bases and J by 12 bases, with 16 bases between. CDR1 and CDR2 (germline): SGHNT, YYREEE (reference sequence). The CDR3 sequence: CASSYTTGLGVLTF. The CDR3, as DNA: TGTGCCAGCAGCTACACAACAGGTCTGGGCGTCCTGACTTTC.

Only a few counts were recorded for this clone. V usage is TRBV6-5 and J usage is TRBJ2-2, with 8 bases aligning to TRBD1. The CDR3 covers 15 residues. Unmatched junction bases numbered 5, after V lost 2 bases and J lost 6 bases. Germline assignment: CDR1 MNHEY and CDR2 SVGAGI. The CDR3 DNA is TGTGCCAGCAGTTACCTCGGACAGGGCGCCGGGGAGCTGTTTTTT. Translated: CASSYLGQGAGELFF.

The rearrangement joins TRBV5-1 to TRBJ2-1, with D perhaps TRBD2 (5 bases). V was trimmed by 0 bases and J by 3 bases, leaving 10 bases between them. The CDR3 is 15 amino acids. The germline CDR1 and CDR2 sequences are SGHRS and YFSETQ. CDR3 sequence: CASSLERRYYNEQFF. CDR3 in DNA: TGCGCCAGCAGCTTGGAGCGGCGTTACTACAATGAGCAGTTCTTC.

This clone has only one observation. The rearrangement joins TRBV9 to TRBJ2-4; D possibly corresponds to TRBD2 (6 bases). Looked up from germline, CDR1 is SGDLS and CDR2 is YYNGEE. The CDR3 sequence is 19 residues long. The V end was cut by 4 bases, the J end by 1 base, with 24 bases between. CDR3 amino acids: CASSPGSGGIRGAKNIQYF. The CDR3 DNA sequence: TGTGCCAGCAGCCCCGGAAGTGGTGGGATCCGGGGGGCCAAAAACATTCAGTACTTC.

The chain joins TRBV27 to TRBJ2-3, with TRBD2 matching over 15 bases. The CDR3 sequence is 20 residues long. Trimming removed 4 bases from V and 0 bases from J; junction bases left unmatched: 11. CDR1 and CDR2 from the germline V gene are MNHEY and SMNVEV (reference sequence). The CDR3 coding sequence is TGTGCCAGCAGTTCTAGGTCGGGACTAGCGGGAGGAATTAGCACAGATACGCAGTATTTT. Encoded protein: CASSSRSGLAGGISTDTQYF.

V gene TRBV18 combines with J gene TRBJ2-5, with D tentatively TRBD1 (6 bases). CDR3 length: 13 amino acids. V gave up 6 bases and J gave up 5 bases, with 13 bases separating them. Germline V gene sequence: CDR1 KGHSH, CDR2 LQKENI. The CDR3, as DNA: TGTGCCAGCTCCCACAGGGTTTGGGAGACCCAGTACTTC. It codes for CASSHRVWETQYF.

The genes are TRBV5-6 and TRBJ2-7, with 10 bases that match TRBD1. CDR1 is SGHDT and CDR2 is YYEEEE in the germline V gene. The CDR3 length is 14 residues. V was pared by 7 bases and J by 4 bases, with 8 bases of the junction left unmatched. This CDR3 is CASVTGGHLYEQYF. As DNA, the CDR3 is TGTGCCAGCGTGACAGGGGGCCACCTATACGAGCAGTACTTC.

V usage is TRBV5-1 and J usage is TRBJ2-3; 9 nucleotides agree with TRBD1. The CDR3 spans 13 residues. CDR1 SGHRS and CDR2 YFSETQ come from the germline V gene. V lost 8 bases and J lost 6; bases outside the gene matches: 7. CDR3 sequence (DNA): TGCGCCAGTAAGACAGGGGGATTTGATACGCAGTATTTT. Encoded protein: CASKTGGFDTQYF.

This clone counts as medium-sized. The V call is TRBV19, the J call TRBJ1-5; D is undetermined. Germline lookup yields CDR1 LNHDA and CDR2 SQIVND (reference sequence). Trimming removed 3 bases from V and 0 bases from J, with 9 bases in between. The CDR3 consists of 15 residues. The CDR3, as DNA: TGTGCCAGTAGTATCACACAGTATAGCAATCAGCCCCAGCATTTT. As protein: CASSITQYSNQPQHF. Full variable domain (remainder filled in from reference TRBV19 and TRBJ1-5): DGGITQSPKYLFRKEGQNVTLSCEQNLNHDAMYWYRQDPGQGLRLIYYSQIVNDFQKGDIAEGYSVSREKKESFPLTVTSAQKNPTAFYLCASSITQYSNQPQHFGDGTRLSIL.

The gene calls are TRBV14 and TRBJ2-2; TRBD1 is a possible D gene (5 bases). The CDR3 length is 16 residues. V was cut by 0 bases and J by 5 bases, with 13 bases left in between. CDR1 and CDR2 from the germline V gene are SGHDN and FVKESK. This chain's CDR3 is CASSQDGRVRTGELFF. The CDR3 DNA reads TGTGCCAGCAGCCAAGATGGCAGGGTACGAACCGGGGAGCTGTTTTTT.

The V and J genes are TRBV7-9 and TRBJ2-7, with 9 positions matching TRBD1. This CDR3 region has 15 residues. Germline V gene sequence: CDR1 SEHNR, CDR2 FQNEAQ (reference sequence). Unmatched junction bases numbered 11, after V lost 5 bases and J lost 6 bases. CDR3 DNA: TGTGCCAGCAGCGCGGACAGGGGTACATTGGGCGAGCAGTACTTC. Its translation is CASSADRGTLGEQYF.

This chain connects TRBV5-4 to TRBJ2-1, with 12 bases that match TRBD2. Per the germline V gene, CDR1 is SGHNT and CDR2 is YYREEE (reference sequence). V dropped 4 bases and J dropped 3; count of bases not matched to a gene: 8. CDR3 length equals 17 residues. The CDR3 loop reads CASSLTRTSGNYNEQFF. The CDR3 coding sequence is TGTGCCAGCAGCCTTACTCGGACTAGCGGGAACTACAATGAGCAGTTCTTC.

The rearrangement joins TRBV10-3 to TRBJ1-3; D not certain. The CDR3 is 16 amino acids. Germline CDR1 and CDR2: ENHRY and SYGVKD. Trimming took off 3 bases at V and 2 bases at J, with 14 bases between the two ends. The CDR3 bases are TGTGCCATCAGTGACACGAGGGCCCACGCTGGAAACACCATATATTTT. Protein product: CAISDTRAHAGNTIYF.

J is TRBJ1-5 and V is TRBV4-1; D possibly corresponds to TRBD1 (6 bases). CDR3 length equals 17 residues. CDR1 is MGHRA, CDR2 YSYEKL, per germline. Trimming stripped 0 bases from V and 5 bases from J, with 17 bases between. Here the CDR3 reads CASSQEEAGTPYQPQHF. CDR3 DNA sequence: TGCGCCAGCAGCCAAGAAGAGGCCGGGACACCCTATCAGCCCCAGCATTTT.

This chain links TRBV19 with TRBJ1-1; a possible D gene is TRBD1 (5 bases). This CDR3 comprises 14 residues. The germline gives CDR1 LNHDA, CDR2 SQIVND (reference sequence). V was pared by 8 bases and J by 10 bases, with 23 bases between. CDR3 in amino acids: CASVHRAWGVGAFF. As DNA, the CDR3 is TGTGCCAGTGTTCATCGGGCCTGGGGCGTTGGAGCTTTCTTT.

The V call is TRBV19, the J call TRBJ1-1, with TRBD1 identical over 9 bases. The CDR3 sequence is 16 residues long. The ends lost 6 bases at V and 1 base at J; junction bases unmatched: 9. The germline V gene encodes CDR1 LNHDA and CDR2 SQIVND (reference sequence). CDR3 nucleotides: TGTGCCAGTAGCGGCCACCTACAGGGGGCGAACACTGAAGCTTTCTTT. Residues: CASSGHLQGANTEAFF.

The chain uses TRBV9 and TRBJ1-1; no clear D gene. The CDR3 is 19 residues long. V was pared by 3 bases and J by 2 bases, with 26 bases between. From germline, CDR1 is SGDLS and CDR2 YYNGEE. The CDR3 nucleotides read TGTGCCAGCAGCGCCTGTGGAGGGTGCTCCCCAGTAGCAAACACTGAAGCTTTCTTT. It translates to CASSACGGCSPVANTEAFF.

The V call is TRBV7-9, the J call TRBJ1-1; 8 bases line up with TRBD1. CDR1 and CDR2 (germline): SEHNR, FQNEAQ (reference sequence). The CDR3 covers 14 residues. Trimming at V came to 5 bases and at J to 4 bases, leaving 6 bases not matched to a gene. In nucleotides, the CDR3 is TGTGCCAGCAGCATCTCAGGGGGCCCCACTGAAGCTTTCTTT. It codes for CASSISGGPTEAFF.

J is TRBJ2-7 and V is TRBV7-8, with D tentatively TRBD2 (5 bases). V lost 5 bases, J lost 5 bases, and 13 bases lay in between. CDR3 size: 13 residues. The germline CDR1 and CDR2 sequences are SGHVS and FQNEAQ. The CDR3: CASSPMRVHEQYF. The CDR3 nucleotides read TGTGCCAGCAGCCCAATGAGGGTCCACGAGCAGTACTTC.

The gene calls are TRBV9 and TRBJ2-2, with 7 bases identical to TRBD2. The CDR3 spans 15 residues. Germline-derived CDR1 and CDR2 are SGDLS and YYNGEE. V was pared by 5 bases and J by 1 base, with 5 bases of the junction left unmatched. The CDR3 reads CASSLASGNTGELFF. In nucleotides, the CDR3 is TGTGCCAGCAGTCTGGCTAGCGGGAACACCGGGGAGCTGTTTTTT.

This sequence joins TRBV6-6 and TRBJ2-1, with TRBD2 matching 12 bases. Germline V gene lookup returns CDR1 MNHNY and CDR2 SVGAGI (reference sequence). Losses at the gene ends were 5 bases for V and 7 bases for J; bases not matched to a gene: 9. The CDR3 totals 16 residues. The CDR3 is CASSPSTSGSSNEQFF. The CDR3 nucleotides are TGTGCCAGCAGTCCGTCGACTAGCGGGAGTTCTAATGAGCAGTTCTTC.

The V gene is TRBV5-6, the J gene TRBJ2-7; 11 nucleotides match TRBD2. The CDR3 runs 14 residues. V shed 7 bases and J 2 bases; nucleotides not matched to a gene: 5. Germline lookup yields CDR1 SGHDT and CDR2 YYEEEE. DNA for the CDR3: TGTGCCAGCCGCACGACTAGCGGGGCCTACGAGCAGTACTTC. The encoded protein is CASRTTSGAYEQYF.

The chain employs TRBV11-2 and TRBJ1-4; D perhaps matches TRBD1 (6 bases). The CDR3 has 16 residues. With 4 bases removed from V and 8 bases from J, the gap between germline ends came to 20 bases. Germline CDR1 and CDR2: SGHAT and FQNNGV. In nucleotides, the CDR3 is TGTGCCAGCAGCTCCTGGGGGGGGCGCAGAGGCGAAAAACTGTTTTTT. It translates to CASSSWGGRRGEKLFF.

The chain is built from TRBV2 and TRBJ2-3, with 16 nucleotides matching TRBD2. In germline, CDR1 is SNHLY, CDR2 FYNNEI. The V and J ends lost 3 bases and 4 bases, in that order; junction bases with no gene match: 7. This CDR3 comprises 18 residues. CDR3 amino acids: CASSERVGTSGRADTQYF. CDR3 DNA: TGTGCCAGCAGTGAGCGCGTTGGGACTAGCGGGAGGGCAGATACGCAGTATTTT.

The rearrangement links TRBV5-6 to TRBJ2-5; 8 nucleotides agree with TRBD2. Germline-derived CDR1 and CDR2 are SGHDT and YYEEEE. V trimming: 4 bases; J trimming: 5 bases; junction bases outside the gene matches: 4. The CDR3 has 13 residues. CDR3 sequence: CASSPGGGETQYF. In DNA form, the CDR3 reads TGTGCCAGCAGCCCGGGGGGGGGCGAGACCCAGTACTTC.

The chain couples TRBV4-1 to TRBJ1-3, with 7 bases lining up with TRBD1. Germline trimming cut 5 bases from V and 4 bases from J; bases unmatched to any gene: 8. The CDR3 runs to 15 residues. CDR1 is MGHRA and CDR2 is YSYEKL in the germline V gene. The CDR3, as DNA: TGCGCCAGCAGCGGACAGGTATACAGCGGAAACACCATATATTTT. Its protein is CASSGQVYSGNTIYF.

This chain joins TRBV5-1 and TRBJ2-1; 10 bases map to TRBD2. The V segment lost 4 bases and the J segment 3 bases; nucleotides outside the gene matches: 4. CDR3 length: 15 residues. Germline V gene lookup returns CDR1 SGHRS and CDR2 YFSETQ. CDR3 DNA sequence: TGCGCCAGCAGCAAAGGACTAGCGGACTACAATGAGCAGTTCTTC. This codes for CASSKGLADYNEQFF.

This chain joins TRBV4-3 and TRBJ2-7; the D is unclear. Between the trimmed V and J ends, which lost 1 base and 8 bases, there was a span of 18 bases. Germline V gene lookup returns CDR1 LGHNA and CDR2 YSLEER. This CDR3 is built from 15 residues. The CDR3 spells CASSQAETPASKQYF. CDR3 bases: TGCGCCAGCAGCCAAGCTGAGACTCCGGCCTCTAAGCAGTACTTC.